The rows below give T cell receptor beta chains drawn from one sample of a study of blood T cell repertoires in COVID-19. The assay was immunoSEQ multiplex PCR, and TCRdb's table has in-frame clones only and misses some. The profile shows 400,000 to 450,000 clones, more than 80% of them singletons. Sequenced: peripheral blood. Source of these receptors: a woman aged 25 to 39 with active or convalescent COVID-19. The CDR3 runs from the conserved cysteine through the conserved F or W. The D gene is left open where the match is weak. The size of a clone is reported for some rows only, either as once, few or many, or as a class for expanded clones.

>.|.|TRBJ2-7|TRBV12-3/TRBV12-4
TGTGCCAGCAGTTTGGCCCAGACCTACGAGCAGTACTTC
CASSLAQTYEQYF
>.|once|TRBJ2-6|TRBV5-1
TGCGCCAGCCGGGGCTCTGGGGCCAACGTCCTGACTTTC
CASRGSGANVLTF
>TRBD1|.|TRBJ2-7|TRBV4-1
TGCGCCAGCAGCCAAGGGGGGGCCGGGACAGGGGTGATCGAGCAGTACTTC
CASSQGGAGTGVIEQYF
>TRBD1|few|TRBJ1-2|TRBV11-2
TGTGCCAGCAGCGGGACAGGGGATTATGGCTACACCTTC
CASSGTGDYGYTF
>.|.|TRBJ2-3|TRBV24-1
TGTGCCACCAGTTCTAGCACAGATACGCAGTATTTT
CATSSSTDTQYF
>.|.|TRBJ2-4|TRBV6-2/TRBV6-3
TGTGCCAGCAGTTACGAAAACAGGGTGTGGGACAAAAACATTCAGTACTTC
CASSYENRVWDKNIQYF
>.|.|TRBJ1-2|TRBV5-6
TGTGCCAGCAGGGACACCGGGCCATCCTATGGCTACACCTTC
CASRDTGPSYGYTF
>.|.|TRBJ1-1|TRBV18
TGTGCCAGCTCACCCAACAAGAACTGGGGCCTGGCTGAAGCTTTCTTT
CASSPNKNWGLAEAFF
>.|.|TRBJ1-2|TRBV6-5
TGTGCCAGCAGTTACGGTTGGGAGGGTAGCTATGGCTACACCTTC
CASSYGWEGSYGYTF
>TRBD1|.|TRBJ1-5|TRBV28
TGTGCCAGCAGTTGGACAGGGCCCCCCAATCAGCCCCAGCATTTT
CASSWTGPPNQPQHF
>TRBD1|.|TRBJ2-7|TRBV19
TGTGCCAGTAGCGAACAGGGGCACCGGAAGTACTTC
CASSEQGHRKYF
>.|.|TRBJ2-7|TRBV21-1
TGTGCCAGCAGCAATACTAGCGGGGAGTTAAGCTCCTACGAGCAGTACTTC
CASSNTSGELSSYEQYF
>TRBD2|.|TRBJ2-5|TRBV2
TGTGCCAGCAGTGTTAGCGGGGGGTTGGAGACCCAGTACTTC
CASSVSGGLETQYF
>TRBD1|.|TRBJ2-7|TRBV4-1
TGCGCCAGCAGCCAAAACACAGGGGGCAATATTTACGAGCAGTACTTC
CASSQNTGGNIYEQYF
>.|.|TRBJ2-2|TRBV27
TGTGCCAGCAGTTTTTCAGGGGCGAACACCGGGGAGCTGTTTTTT
CASSFSGANTGELFF
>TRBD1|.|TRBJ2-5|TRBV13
TGTGCCAGCAGCTCCCCGGGACAGCAACAAGAGACCCAGTACTTC
CASSSPGQQQETQYF
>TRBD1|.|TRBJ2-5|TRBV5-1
TGCGCCAGCAGCCTGGGGACAGGGGGCGGCGAGACCCAGTACTTC
CASSLGTGGGETQYF
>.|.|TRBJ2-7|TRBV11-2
TGTGCCAGCGACTTTGATTTCGAGCAGTACTTC
CASDFDFEQYF
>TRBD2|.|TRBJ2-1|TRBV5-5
TGTGCCAGCAGCTGGACTAGCGGGGACGTTGAGCAGTTCTTC
CASSWTSGDVEQFF
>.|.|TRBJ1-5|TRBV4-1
TGCGCCAGCAGCCCCCCCGGGGGCAATCAGCCCCAGCATTTT
CASSPPGGNQPQHF
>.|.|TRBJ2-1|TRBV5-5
TGTGCCAGCAGCTTTTGGTCTAGCTCCTACAATGAGCAGTTCTTC
CASSFWSSSYNEQFF
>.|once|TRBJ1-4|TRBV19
TGTGCCAGTAGTCCACAGTACACAACTAATGAAAAACTGTTTTTT
CASSPQYTTNEKLFF
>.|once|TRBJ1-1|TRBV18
TGTGCCAGCTCCCAAAATCATCAGGGGATGAACACTGAAGCTTTCTTT
CASSQNHQGMNTEAFF
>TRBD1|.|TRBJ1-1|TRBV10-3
TGTGCCATCAGTGAGTCCGGGGACAGGGAAGCTTTCTTT
CAISESGDREAFF
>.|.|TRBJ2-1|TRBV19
TGTGCCAGTAGTTTGCAGGGTGGCCTAACCTACAATGAGCAGTTCTTC
CASSLQGGLTYNEQFF
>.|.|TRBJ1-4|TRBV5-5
TGTGCCAGCAGCCTACCCTCTGCAACTAATGAAAAACTGTTTTTT
CASSLPSATNEKLFF
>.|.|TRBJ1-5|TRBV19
TGTGCCAGTAGCCTGGGGACAAGGGGGGGATGGCCCCAGCATTTT
CASSLGTRGGWPQHF
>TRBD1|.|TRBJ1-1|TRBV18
TGTGCCAGCTCGGGGACAGGGGAAACTGAAGCTTTCTTT
CASSGTGETEAFF
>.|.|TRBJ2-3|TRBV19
TGTGCCAGTAGTATACGGGGGGCGGGAGTCGGCACAGATACGCAGTATTTT
CASSIRGAGVGTDTQYF
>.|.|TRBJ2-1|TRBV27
TGTGCCAGCAGCCTATTGGCAGCGCTCTCCTACAATGAGCAGTTCTTC
CASSLLAALSYNEQFF
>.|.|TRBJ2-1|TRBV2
TGTGCCACGAGTAGGGGTTCCTACAATGAGCAGTTCTTC
CATSRGSYNEQFF
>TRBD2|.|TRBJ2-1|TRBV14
TGTGCCAGCAGCCCCCTGACTAGCGGGATAAGCTCCTACAATGAGCAGTTCTTC
CASSPLTSGISSYNEQFF
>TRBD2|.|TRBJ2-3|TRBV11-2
TGTGCCAGCAGCTTAGAGGTCGCGGGGGGCGGCACAGATACGCAGTATTTT
CASSLEVAGGGTDTQYF
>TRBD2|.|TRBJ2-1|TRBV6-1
TGTGCCAGCAGTGAAAGCGGGAGACTCTACAATGAGCAGTTCTTC
CASSESGRLYNEQFF
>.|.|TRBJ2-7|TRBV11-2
TGTGCCAGCAGCTTTCAACGGGAGTCCTACGAGCAGTACTTC
CASSFQRESYEQYF
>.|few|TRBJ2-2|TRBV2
TGTGCCAGCGGGGACTTGGGCACCGGGGAGCTGTTTTTT
CASGDLGTGELFF
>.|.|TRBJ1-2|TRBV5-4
TGTGCCAGCAGTCTGGACAAAGCCGGCTACACCTTC
CASSLDKAGYTF
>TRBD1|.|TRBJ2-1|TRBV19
TGTGCCAGTAGTACTCGACAGGGGGTTAACTACAATGAGCAGTTCTTC
CASSTRQGVNYNEQFF
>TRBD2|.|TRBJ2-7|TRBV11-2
TGTGCCAGCAGCTTCTGGCGGGAGGGCCCCGAGCAGTACTTC
CASSFWREGPEQYF
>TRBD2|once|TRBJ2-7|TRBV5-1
TGCGCCAGCAGCCGGACTAGCGGGGGCACCTCTATCTACGAGCAGTACTTC
CASSRTSGGTSIYEQYF
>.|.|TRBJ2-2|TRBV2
TGTGCCAGCAGTGAAGGCAGGTTGCACACCGGGGAGCTGTTTTTT
CASSEGRLHTGELFF
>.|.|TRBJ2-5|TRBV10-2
TGCGCCAGCAGGATGGGGAGGCTCGAGACCCAGTACTTC
CASRMGRLETQYF
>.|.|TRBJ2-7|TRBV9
TGTGCCAGCAGCGTCGGCGTAGCGGTTTTAAGCTCCTACGAGCAGTACTTC
CASSVGVAVLSSYEQYF
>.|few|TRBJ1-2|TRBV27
TGTGCCAGCAGTCCGCGGGGGGTGCTTACAGACTATGGCTACACCTTC
CASSPRGVLTDYGYTF
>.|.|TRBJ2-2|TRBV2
TGTGCCACCCAGGGGCAGGGGACCGGGGAGCTGTTTTTT
CATQGQGTGELFF
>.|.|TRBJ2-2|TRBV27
TGTGCCAGCAGTTTTATAGAGAACACCGGGGAGCTGTTTTTT
CASSFIENTGELFF
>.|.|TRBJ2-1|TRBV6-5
TGTGCCAGCAGCCGCGGAAATGAGCAGTTCTTC
CASSRGNEQFF
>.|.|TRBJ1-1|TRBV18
TGTGCCAGCTCACCACTGCAGGGGAAGGTCGCTGAAGCTTTCTTT
CASSPLQGKVAEAFF
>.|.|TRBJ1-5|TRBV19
TGTGCCAGTACCCAAGCGGGAGTACCGAGTCAGCCCCAGCATTTT
CASTQAGVPSQPQHF
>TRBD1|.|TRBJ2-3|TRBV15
TGTGCCACCAGCACCCGACAGGGAACAGATACGCAGTATTTT
CATSTRQGTDTQYF
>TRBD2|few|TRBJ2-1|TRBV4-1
TGCGCCAGCAGCCACCCGGGACTAGGGGTCTATGAGCAGTTCTTC
CASSHPGLGVYEQFF
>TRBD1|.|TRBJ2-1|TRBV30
TGTGCCTGGGAAGGACAGGGGAACCATGAGCAGTTCTTC
CAWEGQGNHEQFF